This T cell receptor (beta chain) came from a study of blood T cell repertoires in COVID-19. For the study at large: Material from acute and convalescent COVID-19 was sourced from the United States, Italy and Spain. From T cells, B-cell-depleted T cells, or PBMCs came the material, which was cDNA or gDNA.

Original methodology: Amplification of reference gene primers provided the estimated nucleated cell counts. Clones were read by immunoSEQ multiplex PCR, and TCRdb kept only the in-frame ones, dropping some. The D gene and trimming were derived from the DNA, and the V and J assignments and clone size from that table. The sample lists about 160,000 clones; about nine tenths were seen once. The receptor was isolated from a woman aged 60-70 years who had recovered from COVID-19. Sequencing was carried out using peripheral blood.

CDR3 DNA: TGTGCCAGCAGCTTACGCGGCAGGGGGAACACCGGGGAGCTGTTTTTT. It specifies CASSLRGRGNTGELFF. V and J are TRBV13 and TRBJ2-2, with D maybe TRBD1 (6 bases). With 2 bases removed from V and 1 base from J, the gap between germline ends came to 11 bases. Per germline, CDR1 PRHDT and CDR2 FYEKMQ (reference sequence). The CDR3 totals 16 residues.